Presented here are 4 T cell receptor beta chains from one specimen sequenced in a study of T-cell reconstitution after alpha-beta-depleted transplantation in children. Preparation of the TCRbeta library involved a method that used unique molecular identifiers. TCRdb reprocessed the PCR reads via MiXCR and lists one record per CDR3 protein. The sample shows 600,000 to 700,000 distinct CDR3 sequences, under 15% of them seen only once. This material consisted of PBMCs, taken before TCRalphabeta/CD19-depleted stem cell transplant. The receptors shown here come from a girl between 2 and 10 years old with congenital amegakaryocytic thrombocytopenia, due to receive a stem cell transplant.

This clonotype was observed many times. The chain couples TRBV10-2 to TRBJ2-2, with D perhaps matching TRBD2 (6 bases). The germline gives CDR1 WSHSY, CDR2 SAAADI. The CDR3 has 17 amino acids. Trimming removed 8 bases from V and 5 bases from J, with 24 bases in between. The CDR3 sequence: CASFSELAGRWTGELFF. The CDR3 DNA reads as TGCGCCAGCTTTTCAGAACTAGCTGGGCGGTGGACCGGGGAGCTGTTTTTT.

A few counts support this clonotype. The chain carries TRBV7-9 and TRBJ2-5, with 9 bases identical to TRBD1. The V segment lost 4 bases and the J segment 4 bases; nucleotides outside the gene matches: 7. CDR1 and CDR2 (germline): SEHNR, FQNEAQ (reference sequence). The CDR3 contains 15 residues. CDR3 residues: CASSSSTDRGETQYF. In DNA, the CDR3 is TGTGCCAGCAGCTCCTCAACGGACAGGGGAGAGACCCAGTACTTC.

The chain recombines TRBV28 with TRBJ2-7; the match to TRBD1 covers 9 bases. Germline V lookup: CDR1 MDHEN, CDR2 SYDVKM. The CDR3 contains 13 residues. J was trimmed by 5 bases and V by 8 bases; bases with no gene match: 7. The CDR3 reads CASQPGTGNEQYF. CDR3 nucleotide sequence: TGTGCCAGCCAGCCCGGGACAGGGAACGAGCAGTACTTC.

This clonotype came up a few times. This rearrangement joins TRBV29-1 to TRBJ2-7, with TRBD2 matching 9 bases. V was pared by 4 bases and J by 7 bases, with 11 bases of the junction left unmatched. The CDR3 consists of 14 residues. Per germline, CDR1 SQVTM and CDR2 ANQGSEA. The CDR3 DNA reads TGCAGCGTTGGTAGCGGGAGACTATCGGGAGAGCAGTACTTC. Translation: CSVGSGRLSGEQYF.